This is a list of T cell receptor beta chains from one sample in a study of shared clonotypes between healthy human individuals. The repertoire was sequenced with immunoSEQ multiplex PCR; TCRdb's copy has only in-frame clones and lacks some. The sample records some 2 million clones, about 95% being singletons. Sequencing input: naive CD8+ T cells sorted from blood. These receptor sequences come from a man aged 18-30 years in good health. Each CDR3 is given with its conserved first and last residue.

TRBJ2-7,TRBV6-1,CASSAHPQFYEQYF
TRBJ2-3,TRBV4-2,CASSQDGDSGDEVDTQYF
TRBJ2-7,TRBV25-1,CASTQSSEQYF
TRBJ1-2,TRBV6-5,CASSIRAVGYGYTF
TRBJ2-7,TRBV9,CASSGGDYYEQYF
TRBJ2-7,TRBV6-5,CASSVTGSGYEQYF
TRBJ2-3,TRBV7-9,CASSSSQTGAITDTQYF
TRBJ2-6,TRBV7-6,CASSLVNSEVSGANVLTF
TRBJ2-3,TRBV5-1,CASSLSSGGITDTQYF
TRBJ2-2,TRBV4-3,CASSQLTGTGELFF
TRBJ2-4,TRBV19,CASSTSAGGLKNIQYF
TRBJ1-2,TRBV9,CASSVTGQGLSYGYTF
TRBJ2-7,TRBV29-1,CSVEGQAYEQYF
TRBJ2-5,TRBV13,CASSHKTQETQYF
TRBJ2-7,TRBV4-3,CASSQDVEGYEQYF
TRBJ2-7,TRBV2,CAGSSGSFHEQYF
TRBJ2-5,TRBV5-6,CASSLWGGETQYF
TRBJ1-4,TRBV6-5,CASSYSEATNEKLFF
TRBJ1-1,TRBV7-8,CASSQQDTEAFF
TRBJ2-3,TRBV9,CASSPRDYRDSTDTQYF
TRBJ2-5,TRBV7-9,CASSLDGEGTQETQYF
TRBJ1-5,TRBV6-5,CASMEGGGQPQHF
TRBJ2-1,TRBV7-9,CASSSTGNNEQFF
TRBJ2-3,TRBV6-5,CASREGSTDTQYF
TRBJ2-7,TRBV6-5,CASSYSYGEQYF
TRBJ2-7,TRBV4-1,CASSHASGDSSYEQYF
TRBJ2-5,TRBV10-3,CAISENRGPEETQYF
TRBJ2-5,TRBV5-1,CASSLNPLAVQETQYF
TRBJ1-1,TRBV6-4,CASSSGVGSMNTEAFF
TRBJ2-7,TRBV19,CASSDGGNEQYF
TRBJ2-7,TRBV28,CASSQKDSSYEQYF
TRBJ2-1,TRBV5-6,CASSWGTGNDEQFF
TRBJ1-2,TRBV27,CASSFAGGDYGYTF
TRBJ2-7,TRBV4-3,CASSQEWDREFYEQYF
TRBJ2-7,TRBV2,CASSLTQSSYEQYF
TRBJ2-7,TRBV27,CASSHGQQYEQYF
TRBJ2-1,TRBV2,CASLVGGAERNEQFF
TRBJ2-5,TRBV25-1,CASSEDRTGGGKTQYF
TRBJ2-7,TRBV30,CAWSVGGPYEQYF
TRBJ2-3,TRBV7-9,CASSLAKGGHQSTDTQYF
TRBJ2-3,TRBV4-1,CASSQEQGQASDTQYF
TRBJ1-1,TRBV28,CASSTGAEAFF
TRBJ2-2,TRBV5-1,CASSPSRANTGELFF
TRBJ2-2,TRBV7-8,CASSLATGTSGLAGELFF
TRBJ1-4,TRBV21-1,CASSISGTQLIEKLFF